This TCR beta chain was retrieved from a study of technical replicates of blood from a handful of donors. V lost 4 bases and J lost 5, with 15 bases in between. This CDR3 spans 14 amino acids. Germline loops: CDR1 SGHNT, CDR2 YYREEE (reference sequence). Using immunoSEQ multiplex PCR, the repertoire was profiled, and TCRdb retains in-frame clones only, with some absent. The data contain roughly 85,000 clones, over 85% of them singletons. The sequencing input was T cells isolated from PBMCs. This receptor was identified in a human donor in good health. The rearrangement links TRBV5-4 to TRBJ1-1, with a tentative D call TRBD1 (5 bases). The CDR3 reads CASSPGGIGTEAFF. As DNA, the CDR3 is TGTGCCAGCAGCCCTGGGGGGATAGGGACTGAAGCTTTCTTT.